These 14 T cell receptor beta chains were sequenced from one sample in a study of shared clonotypes between healthy human individuals. Only CD45RO-negative cells positively selected for CCR7 counted as naive CD8 cells, so terminally differentiated effector memory CD45RA+ cells were excluded. Repertoires were generated with immunoSEQ multiplex PCR, while TCRdb's copy carries only in-frame clones and drops some. The table records about 2.1 million clones, approximately 92% of them present only once. The sample consisted of naive CD8+ T cells from PBMCs. The origin of the receptors is a man aged 18 to 29 in good health. Some clones in this sample may be carry-over from other donors' samples.

This chain uses TRBV10-1 with TRBJ2-5; 8 bases align to TRBD1. The ends lost 1 base at V and 3 bases at J; junction bases unmatched: 4. The CDR3 contains 15 residues. Germline V lookup: CDR1 WNHNN, CDR2 SYGVQD (reference sequence). For the CDR3, the DNA is TGCGCCAGCAGTGAGTTGGACAGGGAAAAAGAGACCCAGTACTTC. Translated, it gives CASSELDREKETQYF.

This clone has just a few counts. The chain carries TRBV28 and TRBJ1-2, with unresolved D. The ends were cut back, 8 bases at V and 7 bases at J, with 20 bases in the middle. Germline-derived CDR1 and CDR2 are MDHEN and SYDVKM. The CDR3 consists of 14 residues. The CDR3 is CASAPDALTTGYTF. In nucleotides, the CDR3 is TGTGCCAGCGCACCGGACGCCCTGACGACTGGCTACACCTTC.

This clone was observed a single time. This chain links TRBV7-6 with TRBJ2-4, with a weak D call TRBD2 (5 bases). This CDR3 is 15 amino acids long. With 5 bases removed from V and 7 bases from J, the gap between germline ends came to 18 bases. Looked up from germline, CDR1 is SGHVS and CDR2 is FNYEAQ. The CDR3 nucleotides read TGTGCCAGCAGCCCATATTCCGGGGTCAGCAACATTCAGTACTTC. It encodes CASSPYSGVSNIQYF.

Concerning this clone: The sample holds other DNA sequences that translate to the same CDR3. Written as DNA, the CDR3 is TGTGCCAGCAGTATACGACAGGGTTATCAGCCCCAGCATTTT. This codes for CASSIRQGYQPQHF. The chain recombines TRBV27 with TRBJ1-5; 7 positions match TRBD1. Germline CDR1 is MNHEY and CDR2 is SMNVEV (reference sequence). V trimming: 5 bases; J trimming: 5 bases; junction bases outside the gene matches: 6. This CDR3 comprises 14 residues.

The CDR3 DNA reads TGCGCCAGCAGCTTGGTTTCGGGTGAGGCCGGGGAGCTGTTTTTT. Translation gives CASSLVSGEAGELFF. The chain recombines TRBV5-1 with TRBJ2-2; D not resolved. This CDR3 has 15 residues. V gave up 0 bases and J gave up 6 bases, with 12 bases separating them. CDR1 is SGHRS, CDR2 YFSETQ, per germline. The complete variable domain, with remaining parts taken from reference TRBV5-1 and TRBJ2-2, reads KAGVTQTPRYLIKTRGQQVTLSCSPISGHRSVSWYQQTPGQGLQFLFEYFSETQRNKGNFPGRFSGRQFSNSRSEMNVSTLELGDSALYLCASSLVSGEAGELFFGEGSRLTVL.

This rearrangement joins TRBV7-9 to TRBJ2-6; perhaps TRBD2 as D (5 bases). Germline-derived CDR1 and CDR2 are SEHNR and FQNEAQ (reference sequence). Between the trimmed V and J ends, which lost 5 bases and 0 bases, there was a span of 14 bases. This CDR3 region has 17 residues. The CDR3 coding sequence is TGTGCCAGCAGCCCTCGGACTGATAGCTCTGGGGCCAACGTCCTGACTTTC. It is translated as CASSPRTDSSGANVLTF.

The CDR3 DNA follows: TGCGCCAGCAGCCAAGATTGGGAGAATCAGCCCCAGCATTTT. Translated: CASSQDWENQPQHF. V and J are TRBV4-3 and TRBJ1-5; D unresolved. Germline V gives CDR1 LGHNA, CDR2 YSLEER. CDR3 length equals 14 residues. The V end was cut by 0 bases, the J end by 4 bases, with 7 bases between.

CDR3 amino acids: CASSVALQGSEQFF. The CDR3 DNA is TGTGCCAGCAGCGTAGCGTTACAGGGAAGTGAGCAGTTCTTC. The chain is built from TRBV9 and TRBJ2-1; D is perhaps TRBD1 (6 bases). The V end lost 0 bases, the J end lost 9 bases, and 13 bases lay between the germline ends. This CDR3 contains 14 residues. The germline V gene has CDR1 SGDLS and CDR2 YYNGEE.

The chain is built from TRBV25-1 and TRBJ1-1, with D hard to call. This CDR3 is 15 amino acids long. From germline, CDR1 is MGHDK and CDR2 SYGVNS. V was shortened by 3 bases and J by 3 bases, with 14 bases between the two germline ends. As DNA, the CDR3 is TGTGCCAGCAGTGACGCCGGGTTCGGGGACACTGAAGCTTTCTTT. Translation: CASSDAGFGDTEAFF.

The chain links TRBV4-1 to TRBJ1-1; a possible D gene is TRBD1 (6 bases). The germline CDR1 and CDR2 sequences are MGHRA and YSYEKL. V lost 4 bases to trimming and J lost 1 base, with 10 bases between them. The CDR3 is 14 residues long. This CDR3 reads CASSRKQGNTEAFF. The CDR3 bases are TGCGCCAGCAGCCGGAAACAGGGGAACACTGAAGCTTTCTTT.

The chain uses TRBV29-1 and TRBJ1-2, with D possibly being TRBD1 (5 bases). V gave up 2 bases and J gave up 4 bases, with 11 bases separating them. Germline V lookup: CDR1 SQVTM, CDR2 ANQGSEA. The CDR3 contains 13 residues. The CDR3 coding sequence is TGCAGCGTTGAAAGGGGTGCGTTCTATGGCTACACCTTC. Translation gives CSVERGAFYGYTF.

This chain links TRBV19 with TRBJ1-5; 7 bases align to TRBD1. V shed 8 bases and J 3 bases; nucleotides not matched to a gene: 7. This CDR3 comprises 14 residues. The germline gives CDR1 LNHDA, CDR2 SQIVND (reference sequence). This chain's CDR3 is CASHRDRDNQPQHF. Written as DNA, the CDR3 is TGTGCCAGTCACCGGGACAGAGACAATCAGCCCCAGCATTTT.

This clone came up once. The CDR3 DNA sequence: TGCGCCAGCAGCCAGGACGGGCTAGCAGAGCAGTTCTTC. Protein product: CASSQDGLAEQFF. The chain recombines TRBV4-1 with TRBJ2-1, with a tentative D call TRBD2 (5 bases). The germline V gene has CDR1 MGHRA and CDR2 YSYEKL. With 3 bases removed from V and 10 bases from J, the gap between germline ends came to 13 bases. The CDR3 runs 13 residues.

The chain combines TRBV7-9 with TRBJ2-1, with TRBD2 as a possible D gene (5 bases). Germline values: CDR1 SEHNR, CDR2 FQNEAQ (reference sequence). Trimming pared 4 bases from V and 0 bases from J, leaving 16 bases between. The CDR3 loop spans 17 amino acids. The DNA of the CDR3 is TGTGCCAGCAGCTCTACCGAGCGGTTTATCTCCTACAATGAGCAGTTCTTC. Its translation: CASSSTERFISYNEQFF. The variable domain in full, with the rest retrieved from reference TRBV7-9 and TRBJ2-1, is DTGVSQNPRHKITKRGQNVTFRCDPISEHNRLYWYRQTLGQGPEFLTYFQNEAQLEKSRLLSDRFSAERPKGSFSTLEIQRTEQGDSAMYLCASSSTERFISYNEQFFGPGTRLTVL.